This TCR beta chain was sequenced during a study of T cell responses to AZD1222 COVID-19 vaccine. Study-level points and caveats: Of spike-specific TCRs, nearly half reportedly target regions left unmutated in variants. With two AZD1222 doses given, Spike-specific TCR breadth and depth both rose. Vaccine-associated CD4 TCRs ranged over spike, dominating at 160-218 and 743-854. Most donors were white British, females outnumbered males, and clonal diversity was possibly underestimated.

Generated by immunoSEQ multiplex PCR, the TCRdb table keeps only in-frame clones and is missing some. The table lists 87,000 or so clones, nearly 90% of them singletons. As regards this clone: Its target is unknown.

The germline V gene encodes CDR1 PRHDT and CDR2 FYEKMQ (reference sequence). V dropped 4 bases and J dropped 0 bases, with 7 bases sitting between them. This CDR3 has 14 residues. The specimen was peripheral blood, collected on day 0 of AZD1222 vaccination. The source of this sequence is an adult in good health. The chain combines TRBV13 with TRBJ1-5; D is uncertain. CDR3 amino acids: CASSSVGSNQPQHF. The CDR3 DNA reads as TGTGCCAGCAGCTCCGTGGGTAGCAATCAGCCCCAGCATTTT.